The next 20 T cell receptor beta chains were all read from a single sample in a study of cytomegalovirus exposure and HLA in healthy donors. Researchers ran the PCR with 60 Vbeta and 13 Jbeta primers. The table came from immunoSEQ multiplex PCR; TCRdb's copy has only in-frame clones and leaves some out. The table has fewer than 140,000 clones, 75% seen once. Sequenced sample: PBMCs. Receptors were obtained from a man aged 40-50 years in good health and CMV-seronegative.

V usage is TRBV6-4 and J usage is TRBJ1-5; weak D call: TRBD1 (5 bases). This CDR3 region has 19 residues. Germline V lookup: CDR1 MRHNA, CDR2 SNTAGT. The V end lost 1 base, the J end lost 3 bases, and 22 bases lay between the germline ends. DNA of the CDR3: TGTGCCAGCAGTGACTTTCCGGGGGAGATGCGGCTTCACAATCAGCCCCAGCATTTT. It specifies CASSDFPGEMRLHNQPQHF.

In this sample, this clone turned up a few times. The J gene is TRBJ1-2, the V gene TRBV7-8, with D perhaps TRBD1 (6 bases). Germline CDR1 is SGHVS and CDR2 is FQNEAQ. The V gene lost 4 bases and the J gene lost 2 bases, with 17 bases spanning the gap. This CDR3 is 16 amino acids long. The CDR3 reads CASSSRRGRGNYGYTF. The CDR3 bases are TGTGCCAGCAGCTCTCGCCGGGGTAGGGGGAACTATGGCTACACCTTC.

This chain uses TRBV10-3 with TRBJ1-3; the D is unclear. Trimming took 3 bases from V and 0 from J, leaving 3 bases between them. CDR1 is ENHRY, CDR2 SYGVKD, per germline. This CDR3 is 13 amino acids long. CDR3 in DNA: TGTGCCATCAGTGACATCTCTGGAAACACCATATATTTT. Protein sequence: CAISDISGNTIYF.

The chain links TRBV6-1 to TRBJ2-7; D perhaps matches TRBD2 (7 bases). V was shortened by 7 bases and J by 8 bases, with 18 bases between the two germline ends. The CDR3 consists of 13 residues. Germline V gene sequence: CDR1 MNHNS, CDR2 SASEGT. This chain's CDR3 is CASTKMGGAKQYF. The CDR3 DNA reads as TGTGCCAGCACAAAAATGGGGGGGGCGAAGCAGTACTTC.

The chain links TRBV6-1 to TRBJ2-3; D gene uncertain. This CDR3 region has 14 residues. Germline CDR1 MNHNS, CDR2 SASEGT. CDR3 in DNA: TGTGCGGCGGCGCAGAGAGTTACCGTGGATACGCAGTATTTT. It is translated as CAAAQRVTVDTQYF.

The chain uses TRBV2 and TRBJ2-5; 11 positions agree with TRBD1. Germline V gives CDR1 SNHLY, CDR2 FYNNEI. The V and J ends lost 6 bases and 4 bases, in that order; junction bases with no gene match: 7. The CDR3 has 15 amino acids. This chain's CDR3 is CASSPGTGGRETQYF. The CDR3 nucleotides read TGTGCCAGCAGCCCAGGGACAGGGGGACGAGAGACCCAGTACTTC.

This rearrangement joins TRBV7-3 to TRBJ1-6; a weak D match, TRBD1 (5 bases). V lost 2 bases and J 8 bases, leaving 22 bases between the germline ends. The CDR3 runs 18 residues. The V gene's germline CDR1 is SGHTA and CDR2 FQGTGA. This chain's CDR3 is CASSLYAGGPGGDSPLHF. CDR3 bases: TGTGCCAGCAGCTTATATGCGGGGGGTCCGGGGGGGGATTCACCCCTCCACTTT.

This clone showed up just a few times. V is TRBV6-1 and J is TRBJ1-1; D remains ambiguous. Germline values: CDR1 MNHNS, CDR2 SASEGT. The ends were cut back, 7 bases at V and 1 base at J, with 13 bases in the middle. The CDR3 sequence is 14 residues long. In DNA, the CDR3 is TGTGCCAGCATCCCCGGGAGATCGAACACTGAAGCTTTCTTT. The encoded protein is CASIPGRSNTEAFF.

V gene TRBV18 combines with J gene TRBJ1-6; a weak D match, TRBD1 (6 bases). The CDR3 contains 15 residues. The germline CDR1 and CDR2 sequences are KGHSH and LQKENI. V lost 4 bases to trimming and J lost 11 bases, with 18 bases between them. The CDR3 DNA follows: TGTGCCAGCTCACTAACGAGACAGGAGCAGGCACCCCTCCACTTT. Translating it yields CASSLTRQEQAPLHF.

The V and J genes are TRBV5-1 and TRBJ2-5; 8 bases match TRBD2. V shed 1 base, J shed 4 bases, and the junction held 6 bases outside the gene matches. Germline CDR1 SGHRS, CDR2 YFSETQ. CDR3 length: 15 residues. In nucleotides, the CDR3 is TGCGCCAGCAGCTTGAGTGCGGGGGGAGGAGAGACCCAGTACTTC. It is translated as CASSLSAGGGETQYF.

The chain uses TRBV7-9 and TRBJ1-2; no reliable D call. Trimming removed 2 bases from V and 1 base from J, with 11 bases in between. The germline CDR1 and CDR2 sequences are SEHNR and FQNEAQ (reference sequence). This CDR3 is 15 amino acids long. CDR3 residues: CASSLIGRLNYGYTF. CDR3 bases: TGTGCCAGCAGCTTAATCGGCAGGCTTAACTATGGCTACACCTTC.

The chain employs TRBV5-4 and TRBJ2-3; 8 bases map to TRBD2. V shed 2 bases, J shed 0 bases, and the junction held 5 bases outside the gene matches. The CDR3 sequence is 16 residues long. The germline V gene encodes CDR1 SGHNT and CDR2 YYREEE (reference sequence). This CDR3 is CASSFGGGRSTDTQYF. For the CDR3, the DNA is TGTGCCAGCAGCTTTGGCGGGGGGCGGAGCACAGATACGCAGTATTTT.

The rearrangement uses TRBV19 and TRBJ2-7; no firm D call. V shed 5 bases and J shed 0 bases, with 11 bases lying between them. CDR1 is LNHDA, CDR2 SQIVND, per germline (reference sequence). This CDR3 is 14 amino acids long. CDR3 in DNA: TGTGCCAGTAGTCCTCAAACGGGCTCCTACGAGCAGTACTTC. Translation: CASSPQTGSYEQYF.

The V call is TRBV4-2, the J call TRBJ1-1, with 7 nucleotides matching TRBD1. Trimming took 4 bases from V and 2 from J; bases not matched to a gene: 7. The CDR3 has 15 residues. CDR1 LGHNA and CDR2 YNFKEQ come from the germline V gene. The CDR3 is CASSLTGTDNTEAFF. CDR3 DNA: TGTGCCAGCAGCCTGACCGGGACAGATAACACTGAAGCTTTCTTT.

The CDR3 DNA follows: TGTGCCAGCAGCTTAGCGCAGCGGCGGGGGGCCAGAGCTGATACGCAGTATTTT. This gives the protein CASSLAQRRGARADTQYF. J is TRBJ2-3 and V is TRBV7-8, with 8 bases that match TRBD2. CDR1 and CDR2 (germline): SGHVS, FQNEAQ. This CDR3 comprises 18 residues. The V and J ends lost 0 bases and 6 bases, in that order; junction bases with no gene match: 14.

The rearrangement uses TRBV5-1 and TRBJ1-2, with TRBD1 identical over 9 bases. J lost 8 bases, V lost 0 bases, and 8 bases had no gene match. The CDR3 covers 15 residues. From germline, CDR1 is SGHRS and CDR2 YFSETQ. CDR3 nucleotides: TGCGCCAGCAGCTTGGCGGGACAGGGCTTTGAGGGCTACACCTTC. It encodes CASSLAGQGFEGYTF.

The chain combines TRBV7-9 with TRBJ1-1; tentative D call: TRBD1 (5 bases). Trimming cost V 1 base and J 1 base, with 10 bases left between them. Germline-derived CDR1 and CDR2 are SEHNR and FQNEAQ (reference sequence). The CDR3 is 15 amino acids. This CDR3 is CASSLVAGKNTEAFF. The CDR3 bases are TGTGCCAGCAGCTTAGTCGCAGGGAAGAACACTGAAGCTTTCTTT.

This chain connects TRBV25-1 to TRBJ2-3; possible D gene TRBD1, 6 bases. CDR1 and CDR2 from the germline V gene are MGHDK and SYGVNS. Trimming took 2 bases from V and 2 from J, leaving 8 bases between them. This CDR3 spans 14 amino acids. This chain's CDR3 is CASSEQGNTDTQYF. The DNA of the CDR3 is TGTGCCAGCAGTGAACAGGGGAACACAGATACGCAGTATTTT.

This clone has only one observation. This chain links TRBV7-9 with TRBJ2-1, with a tentative D call TRBD1 (7 bases). The CDR3 consists of 14 residues. The ends were cut back, 1 base at V and 8 bases at J, with 12 bases in the middle. Germline V CDR1 and CDR2: SEHNR, FQNEAQ (reference sequence). CDR3 in DNA: TGTGCCAGCAGCTTAGTGCAGGGGGACTATGAGCAGTTCTTC. Amino acids: CASSLVQGDYEQFF.

Worth noting for this clone: An end of the junction does not agree with germline; a read error may underlie this. In the same sample, other DNA sequences code for this CDR3. The chain joins TRBV2 to TRBJ2-4, with a possible D match to TRBD1 (6 bases). This CDR3 has 12 amino acids. Germline V gives CDR1 SNHLY, CDR2 FYNNEI. The CDR3 region is CASKTGPNIQYF. The CDR3 nucleotides read TGCGCCAGCAAAACAGGGCCGAACATTCAGTACTTC.